These T cell receptor beta chains were read from a single sample in a study of vaccination effects on CD4 cells after COVID-19. These receptors' antigens are unknown. Only in-frame clones appear in the TCRdb table, and some are missing; sequencing was by immunoSEQ multiplex PCR. The sample consists of 65,000 to 95,000 clones, around 77% of them appearing once. The sample was CD4+ T cells from PBMCs cultured with HCoV-OC43 spike peptides, taken after COVID-19 vaccination. These receptor sequences come from a human donor who received a COVID-19 vaccine. Both conserved end residues are part of each CDR3. Fields, in order: V gene, D gene, J gene, clone size, CDR3 DNA, CDR3 protein. A D gene is named only where the DNA matches it firmly. Clone size, where shown, is once, few, many, or a class for clones that have expanded.

TRBV7-2	.	TRBJ1-2	.	TGTGCCAGCAGCTTCCAATCAGGGACTTACGGCTACACCTTC	CASSFQSGTYGYTF
TRBV29-1	TRBD1	TRBJ2-5	.	TGCAGCGTTTACACAGGGGTTCCTGAGACCCAGTACTTC	CSVYTGVPETQYF
TRBV6-5	.	TRBJ1-1	.	TGTGCCAGCAGTACTCAGGGGAACACTGAAGCTTTCTTT	CASSTQGNTEAFF
TRBV4-1	.	TRBJ1-1	.	TGCGCCAGCCGGGGGATGACGGTGAACACTGAAGCTTTCTTT	CASRGMTVNTEAFF
TRBV5-1	TRBD1	TRBJ1-3	once	TGCGCCAGCAGCCCCGACCCTTGGACAGGGGCTGGAAACACCATATATTTT	CASSPDPWTGAGNTIYF
TRBV7-9	.	TRBJ1-1	.	TGTGCCAGCAGCGAAACAGGGTTCGCAGCTTTCTTT	CASSETGFAAFF
TRBV7-2	.	TRBJ1-5	.	TGTGCCAGCAGCTTAGTAGCAGCGGGTCAGCCCCAGCATTTT	CASSLVAAGQPQHF
TRBV19	TRBD1	TRBJ1-2	.	TGTGCCAGTAGTATCGTTAGACAGGGACCTACCTATGGCTACACCTTC	CASSIVRQGPTYGYTF
TRBV25-1	.	TRBJ1-5	.	TGTGCCAGCAGTGAAACGGGAACCTTAGGGGACAATCAGCCCCAGCATTTT	CASSETGTLGDNQPQHF
TRBV4-3	TRBD1	TRBJ1-1	once	TGCGCCAGCCGGGACAGGACTTACACTGAAGCTTTCTTT	CASRDRTYTEAFF
TRBV29-1	TRBD2	TRBJ2-2	.	TGCAGCGTTGGCGGGGGGAGCACCGGGGAGCTGTTTTTT	CSVGGGSTGELFF
TRBV21-1	.	TRBJ1-6	once	TGTGCCAGCAACTTCATTCCGGAAAGCTCCTATAATTCACCCCTCCACTTT	CASNFIPESSYNSPLHF
TRBV10-3	.	TRBJ2-6	.	TGTGCCATCAGGGCGGTACGGACAGCCTTAAAACTCTCTGGGGCCAACGTCCTGACTTTC	CAIRAVRTALKLSGANVLTF
TRBV3-1/TRBV3-2	.	TRBJ1-1	.	TGTGCCAGCAGCCTTCGGGGGACTGAAGCTTTCTTT	CASSLRGTEAFF
TRBV28	TRBD1	TRBJ1-2	.	TGTGCCAGCAACCCCAGGGGGGGTGACTATGGCTACACCTTC	CASNPRGGDYGYTF
TRBV30	.	TRBJ1-6	.	TGTGCCTGGACCCCGGGACACTTGAAATCACCCCTCCACTTT	CAWTPGHLKSPLHF
TRBV7-2	.	TRBJ1-1	.	TGTGCCAGCAGCTACACAGTGAACACTGAAGCTTTCTTT	CASSYTVNTEAFF
TRBV24-1	TRBD1	TRBJ2-3	.	TGTGCCACCAGTGATTCCGGGACAGGGTTAGGGACAGATACGCAGTATTTT	CATSDSGTGLGTDTQYF
TRBV6-6	.	TRBJ1-2	.	TGTGCCAGCAGCCCCGCCGGGGTGCAAAGGTACGGCTACACCTTC	CASSPAGVQRYGYTF
TRBV29-1	.	TRBJ2-5	once	TGCAGCGTTGATCACCTCGGAGGGGGGGAGACCCAGTACTTC	CSVDHLGGGETQYF